The 11 T cell receptor beta chains below all came from one sample that was sequenced in a study of T-cell reconstitution after alpha-beta-depleted transplantation in children. A library of TCRbeta sequences, prepared with unique molecular identifiers, was generated. One entry per CDR3 protein, called by TCRdb with MiXCR from the PCR reads. The sample has more than 25,000 distinct CDR3 sequences, roughly 6% seen once. The sample was PBMCs, mostly from graft donor cells, taken 180 days after TCRalphabeta/CD19-depleted stem cell transplant. These receptors originate from a male patient younger than 18 who had a stem cell transplant for acute myeloid leukemia, so the T cells may come from the graft donor.

This clonotype was counted ten times or more. The chain carries TRBV28 and TRBJ2-7, with TRBD1 matching 7 bases. V gave up 6 bases and J gave up 6 bases; unmatched junction bases: 8. The CDR3 totals 13 residues. Per germline, CDR1 MDHEN and CDR2 SYDVKM. The CDR3 DNA is TGTGCCAGCAGCCAAATGACAGGGCCCGAGCAGTACGTC. Translated, it gives CASSQMTGPEQYV.

This clonotype was detected ten times or more. The V gene is TRBV7-8, the J gene TRBJ1-3; the match to TRBD1 covers 7 bases. This CDR3 has 15 amino acids. V lost 5 bases, J lost 0 bases, and 4 bases stayed unmatched. Germline CDR1 reads SGHVS; CDR2 reads FQNEAQ. CDR3 region: CASSTGQTSGNTIYF. In nucleotides, the CDR3 is TGTGCCAGCAGCACGGGACAGACCTCTGGAAACACCATATATTTT.

This clonotype has at least ten counts. The DNA for the CDR3 is TGTGCCAGCAGCTTAGTGACGGCGGGTGTCAGGCGTGACAATGAGCAGTTCTTC. Its protein product is CASSLVTAGVRRDNEQFF. V usage is TRBV11-3 and J usage is TRBJ2-1; TRBD2 is a possible D gene (5 bases). The V gene lost 1 base and the J gene lost 5 bases, with 21 bases spanning the gap. Germline assignment: CDR1 SGHNT and CDR2 YENEEA. The CDR3 consists of 18 residues.

The chain recombines TRBV2 with TRBJ1-4; 7 bases agree with TRBD1. This CDR3 spans 15 amino acids. Germline assignment: CDR1 SNHLY and CDR2 FYNNEI. The V gene end was trimmed by 7 bases and the J gene end by 2 bases; junction bases not matched to a gene: 7. The CDR3 is CASNRQGGTNEKLFF. In DNA form, the CDR3 reads TGTGCCAGCAATCGACAGGGTGGGACTAATGAAAAACTGTTTTTT. Looking up the rest from reference TRBV2 and TRBJ1-4 gives the full variable domain: EPEVTQTPSHQVTQMGQEVILRCVPISNHLYFYWYRQILGQKVEFLVSFYNNEISEKSEIFDDQFSVERPDGSNFTLKIRSTKLEDSAMYFCASNRQGGTNEKLFFGSGTQLSVL.

In this sample, this clonotype turned up many times. This chain joins TRBV15 and TRBJ2-7; D tentatively reads TRBD1 or TRBD2 (5 bases each). CDR3 length: 15 amino acids. V was pared by 1 base and J by 9 bases, with 19 bases between. CDR1 LNHNV and CDR2 YYDKDF come from the germline V gene (reference sequence). CDR3 DNA: TGTGCCACCAGCAGAGGGCGACAAGGTTTTGGGGGGCAGTACTTC. Translated, it gives CATSRGRQGFGGQYF.

V gene TRBV5-6 combines with J gene TRBJ2-2; 16 bases map to TRBD2. J gave up 3 bases and V 9 bases, and 11 bases lay outside the gene matches. The germline V gene encodes CDR1 SGHDT and CDR2 YYEEEE. The CDR3 is 18 amino acids. CDR3 loop: CAMGAGTSGRAYTGELFF. CDR3 in DNA: TGTGCCATGGGCGCCGGGACTAGCGGGAGGGCCTACACCGGGGAGCTGTTTTTT. The whole variable domain, remainder taken from reference TRBV5-6 and TRBJ2-2, is DAGVTQSPTHLIKTRGQQVTLRCSPKSGHDTVSWYQQALGQGPQFIFQYYEEEERQRGNFPDRFSGHQFPNYSSELNVNALLLGDSALYLCAMGAGTSGRAYTGELFFGEGSRLTVL.

This clonotype was detected many times. The V gene is TRBV3-1, the J gene TRBJ2-7; 10 nucleotides agree with TRBD2. The V gene's germline CDR1 is LGHDT and CDR2 YNNKEL (reference sequence). The V segment lost 7 bases and the J segment 5 bases; nucleotides outside the gene matches: 14. The CDR3 consists of 16 residues. The CDR3 bases are TGTGCCAGCATCGCCAATCGAACTAGCGGGACTCACGAGCAGTACTTC. It is translated as CASIANRTSGTHEQYF.

The V and J genes are TRBV19 and TRBJ1-2; D call uncertain. V gave up 2 bases and J gave up 4 bases, with 8 bases separating them. CDR1 is LNHDA and CDR2 is SQIVND in the germline V gene (reference sequence). CDR3 length: 13 amino acids. The DNA for the CDR3 is TGTGCCAGTAGTATAAAGGGATCCTATGGCTACACCTTC. Translated: CASSIKGSYGYTF.

This clonotype was counted ten times or more. The V and J genes are TRBV20-1 and TRBJ2-7; D is possibly TRBD2 (6 bases). The CDR3 is made up of 12 amino acids. The germline V gene encodes CDR1 DFQATT and CDR2 SNEGSKA (reference sequence). Trimming took off 6 bases at V and 0 bases at J, with 9 bases between the two ends. CDR3 DNA: TGCAGTGCGGGACTTATCTCCTACGAGCAGTACTTC. This codes for CSAGLISYEQYF.

In this sample, this clonotype is medium-sized. The V and J genes are TRBV7-2 and TRBJ2-5; possible D gene TRBD1, 6 bases. The CDR3 contains 14 residues. The ends were cut back, 3 bases at V and 0 bases at J, with 8 bases in the middle. CDR1 SGHTA and CDR2 FQGNSA come from the germline V gene. The CDR3 nucleotides read TGTGCCAGCAGCTTCTGGACAGACCAAGAGACCCAGTACTTC. This codes for CASSFWTDQETQYF.

This clonotype was detected ten times or more. The rearrangement uses TRBV18 and TRBJ2-5; TRBD1 agrees at 10 bases. The junction had 6 bases not matched to a gene; V was cut back by 4 bases and J by 4 bases. Germline V gene sequence: CDR1 KGHSH, CDR2 LQKENI. This CDR3 spans 15 amino acids. This chain's CDR3 is CASSLIGTGAETQYF. The CDR3 DNA reads as TGTGCCAGCTCACTAATCGGGACAGGGGCAGAGACCCAGTACTTC.